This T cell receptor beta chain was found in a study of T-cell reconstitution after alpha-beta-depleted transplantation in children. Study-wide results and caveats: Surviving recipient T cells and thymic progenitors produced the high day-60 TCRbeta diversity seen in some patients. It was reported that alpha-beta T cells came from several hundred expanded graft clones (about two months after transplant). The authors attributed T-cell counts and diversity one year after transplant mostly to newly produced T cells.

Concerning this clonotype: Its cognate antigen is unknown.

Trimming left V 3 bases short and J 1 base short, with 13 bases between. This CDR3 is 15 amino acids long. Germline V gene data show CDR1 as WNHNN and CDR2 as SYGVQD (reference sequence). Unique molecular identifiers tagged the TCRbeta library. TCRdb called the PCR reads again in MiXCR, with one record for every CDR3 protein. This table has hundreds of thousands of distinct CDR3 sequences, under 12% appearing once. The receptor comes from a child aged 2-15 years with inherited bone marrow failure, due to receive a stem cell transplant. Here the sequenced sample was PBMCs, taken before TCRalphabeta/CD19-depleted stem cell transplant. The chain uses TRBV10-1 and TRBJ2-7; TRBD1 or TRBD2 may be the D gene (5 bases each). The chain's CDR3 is CASSDSGTPSYEQYF. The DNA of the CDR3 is TGCGCCAGCAGTGACTCCGGGACCCCTTCCTACGAGCAGTACTTC.